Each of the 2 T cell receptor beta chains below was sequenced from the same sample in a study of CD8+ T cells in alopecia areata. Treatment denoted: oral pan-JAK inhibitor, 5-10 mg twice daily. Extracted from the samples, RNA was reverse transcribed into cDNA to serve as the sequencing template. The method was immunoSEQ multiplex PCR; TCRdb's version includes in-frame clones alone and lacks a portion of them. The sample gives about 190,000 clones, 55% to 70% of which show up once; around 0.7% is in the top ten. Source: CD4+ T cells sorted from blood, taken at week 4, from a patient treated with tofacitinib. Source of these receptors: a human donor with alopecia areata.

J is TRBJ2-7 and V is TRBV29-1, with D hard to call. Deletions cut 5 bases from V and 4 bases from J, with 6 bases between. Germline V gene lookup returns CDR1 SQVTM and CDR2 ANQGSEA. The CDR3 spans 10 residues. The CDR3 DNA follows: TGCAGCGTTTGGACGTACGAGCAGTACTTC. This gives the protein CSVWTYEQYF.

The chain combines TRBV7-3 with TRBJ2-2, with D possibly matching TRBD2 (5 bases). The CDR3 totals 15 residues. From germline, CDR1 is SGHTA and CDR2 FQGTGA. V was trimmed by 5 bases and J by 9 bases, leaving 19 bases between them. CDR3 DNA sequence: TGTGCCAGCAGCCCGCTCGGCGGGTACCGCAGGGAGCTGTTTTTT. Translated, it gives CASSPLGGYRRELFF. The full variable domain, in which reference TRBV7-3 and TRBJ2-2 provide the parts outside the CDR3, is GAGVSQTPSNKVTEKGKYVELRCDPISGHTALYWYRQSLGQGPEFLIYFQGTGAADDSGLPNDRFFAVRPEGSVSTLKIQRTERGDSAVYLCASSPLGGYRRELFFGEGSRLTVL.